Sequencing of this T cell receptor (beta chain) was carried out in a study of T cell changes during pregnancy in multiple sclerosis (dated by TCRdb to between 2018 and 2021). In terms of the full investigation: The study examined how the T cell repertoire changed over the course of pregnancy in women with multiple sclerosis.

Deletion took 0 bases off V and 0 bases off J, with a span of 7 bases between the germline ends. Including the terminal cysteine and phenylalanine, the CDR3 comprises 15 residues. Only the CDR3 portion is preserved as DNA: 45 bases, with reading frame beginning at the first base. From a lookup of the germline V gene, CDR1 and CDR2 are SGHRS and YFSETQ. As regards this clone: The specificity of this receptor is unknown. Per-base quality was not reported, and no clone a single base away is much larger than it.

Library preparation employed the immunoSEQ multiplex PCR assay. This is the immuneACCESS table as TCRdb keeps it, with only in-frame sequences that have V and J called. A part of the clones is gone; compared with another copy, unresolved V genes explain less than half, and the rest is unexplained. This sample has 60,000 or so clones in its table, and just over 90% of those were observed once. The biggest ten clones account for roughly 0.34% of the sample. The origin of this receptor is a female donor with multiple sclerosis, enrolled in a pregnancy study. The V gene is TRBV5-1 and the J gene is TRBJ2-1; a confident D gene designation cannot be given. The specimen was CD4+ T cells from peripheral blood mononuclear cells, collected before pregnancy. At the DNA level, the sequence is TGCGCCAGCAGCTTGGAGTTTAGCTCCTACAATGAGCAGTTCTTC. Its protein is CASSLEFSSYNEQFF. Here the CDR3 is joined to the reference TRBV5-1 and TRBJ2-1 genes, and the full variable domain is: KAGVTQTPRYLIKTRGQQVTLSCSPISGHRSVSWYQQTPGQGLQFLFEYFSETQRNKGNFPGRFSGRQFSNSRSEMNVSTLELGDSALYLCASSLEFSSYNEQFFGPGTRLTVL.